The present T cell receptor (beta chain) was sequenced within a study of CD8 T cells in Susac syndrome. Looking at the study overall: Active disease was present in about 6 of the sequenced Susac syndrome patients, and remission in under ten. Regarding the study as a whole: In total CD8+ repertoires, over 15 Susac-specific public clones were found, and CD8+ TEMRA repertoires had about 5.

The RNA input was 0.5 to 1 ug, and it was reverse transcribed with random hexamers. Amplification of TCR beta CDR3 used immunoSEQ multiplex PCR across 54 Vbeta and 13 Jbeta. TCRdb processed the immunoSEQ multiplex PCR reads anew with MiXCR; each CDR3 protein has one entry. The sample gives approximately 94,000 distinct CDR3 sequences, 95% of which show up once; less than 0.35% is in the top ten. The germline CDR1 and CDR2 sequences are DFQATT and SNEGSKA (reference sequence). The CDR3 is 16 amino acids. The J segment lost 4 bases and the V segment lost 3 bases, leaving 9 bases of the junction unmatched. Comment on this clonotype: Antigen specificity is unknown.

The clonotype was recovered from a human donor with Susac syndrome. The sequenced sample consisted of CD8+ T cells from PBMCs. The chain is built from TRBV20-1 and TRBJ2-7; TRBD2 matches at 13 bases. The CDR3, as DNA: TGCAGTGCTAGCACTAGCGGGGGGGTAAAAGGGTACGAGCAGTACTTC. Its protein product is CSASTSGGVKGYEQYF.